The 24 T cell receptor beta chains below were found in one sample sequenced in a study of early T cells in non-severe SARS-CoV-2 infection (dated by TCRdb to the early 2020s). Library generation was performed with 5' RACE. The data were produced on a NextSeq 500. Clones were called with MiXCR by TCRdb after fastp trimmed the public reads at Q25, and only in-frame beta chains were retained. All rows with the same CDR3 protein become a single entry with the most common DNA and genes. Counted in this sample were just under 65,000 distinct CDR3 sequences; under 15% of them appeared once. 4% to 5% of the sample rests with the top ten. The source material was whole blood. The receptors were gathered from an adult who was a healthcare worker with PCR-confirmed SARS-CoV-2 infection or an uninfected control (not recorded which).

This clonotype was detected many times. The rearrangement joins TRBV12-3 or TRBV12-4 to TRBJ1-6; 8 bases match TRBD1. The CDR3 totals 13 residues. After removal of 5 bases from V and 10 bases from J, the junction contained 4 bases not matched to a gene. In nucleotides, the CDR3 is TGTGCCAGCAGTACCCAGGGGGCCTCACCCCTCCACTTT. Its translation: CASSTQGASPLHF.

This clonotype was counted ten times or more. The J gene is TRBJ1-2, the V gene TRBV7-9, with a weak D call TRBD1 (5 bases). With 5 bases removed from V and 8 bases from J, the gap between germline ends came to 9 bases. CDR1 SEHNR and CDR2 FQNEAQ come from the germline V gene (reference sequence). There are 11 residues in the CDR3. CDR3 sequence reads: CASSLRGGYTF. CDR3 bases: TGTGCCAGCAGCCTGAGGGGAGGCTACACCTTC.

This clonotype was found a few times. The CDR3 nucleotides are TGTGCCAGCAGCTCCCGCAGGGATATCTACGAGCAGTACTTC. Translating it yields CASSSRRDIYEQYF. V and J are TRBV5-4 and TRBJ2-7; possible D gene TRBD1, 5 bases. Germline CDR1 is SGHNT and CDR2 is YYREEE (reference sequence). This CDR3 contains 14 residues. V was pared by 3 bases and J by 3 bases, with 13 bases between.

The rearrangement links TRBV5-5 to TRBJ2-3; 7 bases line up with TRBD2. The germline V gene has CDR1 SGHKS and CDR2 YYEKEE (reference sequence). With V trimmed by 4 bases and J by 0 bases, 8 bases remained unmatched. This CDR3 spans 16 amino acids. CDR3 coding DNA: TGTGCCAGCAGCCACGTGGGAGGGGCTAGCACAGATACGCAGTATTTT. Translating gives CASSHVGGASTDTQYF. Full variable domain (outside the CDR3, taken from reference TRBV5-5 and TRBJ2-3): DAGVTQSPTHLIKTRGQQVTLRCSPISGHKSVSWYQQVLGQGPQFIFQYYEKEERGRGNFPDRFSARQFPNYSSELNVNALLLGDSALYLCASSHVGGASTDTQYFGPGTRLTVL.

This clonotype occurred many times. This chain links TRBV29-1 with TRBJ1-1; D unclear. V gave up 2 bases and J gave up 1 base, with 8 bases separating them. The CDR3 consists of 13 residues. Germline V gene lookup returns CDR1 SQVTM and CDR2 ANQGSEA. This CDR3 is CSVETAANTEAFF. The CDR3, as DNA: TGCAGCGTTGAAACGGCGGCGAACACTGAAGCTTTCTTT.

This clonotype was counted many times. This chain connects TRBV6-5 to TRBJ1-6; D gene unclear. The germline V gene encodes CDR1 MNHEY and CDR2 SVGAGI. V lost 2 bases to trimming and J lost 10 bases, with 18 bases between them. The CDR3 length is 16 residues. The CDR3 sequence is CASSYRPGSATSPLHF. The CDR3 DNA reads as TGTGCCAGCAGTTACCGACCCGGCTCAGCCACGTCACCCCTCCACTTT.

This clonotype was observed a handful of times. V usage is TRBV20-1 and J usage is TRBJ2-2, with D maybe TRBD2 (6 bases). Germline values: CDR1 DFQATT, CDR2 SNEGSKA (reference sequence). There are 17 residues in the CDR3. Between the trimmed V and J ends, which lost 0 bases and 3 bases, there was a span of 17 bases. The CDR3 sequence: CSARDLFGGRDTGELFF. The CDR3 DNA reads TGCAGTGCTAGAGATTTGTTCGGGGGAAGGGACACCGGGGAGCTGTTTTTT.

This clonotype was observed at least ten times. The V and J genes are TRBV11-2 and TRBJ2-7; D is ambiguous. Germline V gives CDR1 SGHAT, CDR2 FQNNGV. CDR3 length: 11 amino acids. With 5 bases removed from V and 3 bases from J, the gap between germline ends came to 5 bases. DNA of the CDR3: TGTGCCAGCAGCCCCAACTACGAGCAGTACTTC. This codes for CASSPNYEQYF.

This clonotype has a count of ten or more. The chain joins TRBV29-1 to TRBJ1-1; D is unresolved. The CDR3 covers 14 residues. CDR1 SQVTM and CDR2 ANQGSEA come from the germline V gene. V was pared by 1 base and J by 5 bases, with 14 bases between. CDR3 loop: CSVEVHSVRTEAFF. As DNA, the CDR3 is TGCAGCGTTGAAGTTCACAGTGTGAGGACTGAAGCTTTCTTT.

The chain joins TRBV6-5 to TRBJ2-5; possibly TRBD2 for D (5 bases). The germline gives CDR1 MNHEY, CDR2 SVGAGI. This CDR3 is 12 amino acids long. The V end lost 7 bases, the J end lost 1 base, and 7 bases lay between the germline ends. CDR3 nucleotides: TGTGCCAGCAAGACTACCCAAGAGACCCAGTACTTC. Translated, it gives CASKTTQETQYF.

At least ten counts were recorded for this clonotype. The chain is built from TRBV5-1 and TRBJ2-3; TRBD1 matches at 9 bases. Germline lookup yields CDR1 SGHRS and CDR2 YFSETQ. Losses at the gene ends were 4 bases for V and 5 bases for J; bases not matched to a gene: 11. This CDR3 contains 16 residues. Here the CDR3 reads CASSPTGTGIGDTQYF. As DNA, the CDR3 is TGCGCCAGCAGCCCCACCGGGACAGGGATTGGAGATACGCAGTATTTT.

The chain uses TRBV5-1 and TRBJ1-1; 11 nucleotides agree with TRBD1. This CDR3 spans 15 amino acids. In germline, CDR1 is SGHRS, CDR2 YFSETQ. The V gene end was trimmed by 5 bases and the J gene end by 4 bases; junction bases not matched to a gene: 7. CDR3 amino acids: CASSAGTGGGTEAFF. The CDR3 DNA reads as TGCGCCAGCAGTGCCGGGACAGGGGGTGGCACTGAAGCTTTCTTT.

This clonotype was seen only a few times. The chain uses TRBV9 and TRBJ2-7; the D gene could be TRBD1 or TRBD2 (5 bases each). Trimming removed 7 bases at V and 3 bases at J, with 11 bases between. The CDR3 spans 12 residues. Germline V gives CDR1 SGDLS, CDR2 YYNGEE. In DNA form, the CDR3 reads TGTGCCAGCTCCAGGGAGAACTACGAGCAGTACTTC. Protein sequence: CASSRENYEQYF.

This clonotype was counted only a few times. The CDR3 coding sequence is TGTGCCAGCGGGGACTCCTCGTCCGCGGAGCTGTTTTTT. Translated: CASGDSSSAELFF. The chain uses TRBV6-4 and TRBJ2-2, with D possibly matching TRBD2 (6 bases). Trimming cost V 8 bases and J 10 bases, with 17 bases left between them. The CDR3 has 13 amino acids. CDR1 and CDR2 from the germline V gene are MRHNA and SNTAGT.

This clonotype counts as medium-sized. This sequence joins TRBV6-5 and TRBJ1-6; perhaps TRBD1 as D (5 bases). V lost 2 bases to trimming and J lost 7 bases, with 12 bases between them. The CDR3 has 15 amino acids. Per germline, CDR1 MNHEY and CDR2 SVGAGI. The chain's CDR3 is CASSYADSRNSPLHF. CDR3 DNA sequence: TGTGCCAGCAGTTACGCCGACAGTAGGAATTCACCCCTCCACTTT.

This clonotype was detected ten times or more. The rearrangement joins TRBV9 to TRBJ2-7; 8 nucleotides align to TRBD2. This CDR3 has 16 residues. Germline trimming cut 4 bases from V and 3 bases from J; bases unmatched to any gene: 12. CDR1 is SGDLS, CDR2 YYNGEE, per germline. The CDR3 sequence: CASSPLSSGAIYEQYF. In DNA, the CDR3 is TGTGCCAGCAGCCCCCTAAGTAGCGGGGCGATCTACGAGCAGTACTTC. The full variable domain, completed using reference TRBV9 and TRBJ2-7, is DSGVTQTPKHLITATGQRVTLRCSPRSGDLSVYWYQQSLDQGLQFLIQYYNGEERAKGNILERFSAQQFPDLHSELNLSSLELGDSALYFCASSPLSSGAIYEQYFGPGTRLTVT.

This clonotype has only a few counts. The CDR3, as DNA: TGTGCCAGTAGCCCCCGAGGGTATAATGAAAAACTGTTTTTT. This codes for CASSPRGYNEKLFF. The chain has TRBV19 and TRBJ1-4; no clear D gene. This CDR3 is built from 14 residues. CDR1 is LNHDA and CDR2 is SQIVND in the germline V gene (reference sequence). Trimming cost V 6 bases and J 4 bases, with 12 bases left between them.

The rearrangement joins TRBV19 to TRBJ2-3; D perhaps matches TRBD1 (6 bases). Germline CDR1 reads LNHDA; CDR2 reads SQIVND (reference sequence). V was shortened by 7 bases and J by 2 bases, with 16 bases between the two germline ends. CDR3 size: 15 residues. The CDR3 DNA reads as TGTGCCAGTAACCCGGGACAAACATTCACAGATACGCAGTATTTT. Translated, it gives CASNPGQTFTDTQYF.

This clonotype was seen a few times. V usage is TRBV20-1 and J usage is TRBJ2-7, with 8 bases aligning to TRBD1. V trimming: 6 bases; J trimming: 6 bases; junction bases outside the gene matches: 10. The CDR3 is 13 residues long. CDR1 DFQATT and CDR2 SNEGSKA come from the germline V gene (reference sequence). CDR3 in amino acids: CSAKTGGRVEQYF. The CDR3 nucleotides are TGCAGTGCAAAAACAGGGGGGCGGGTCGAGCAGTACTTC.

Only a few counts were recorded for this clonotype. The chain has TRBV12-3 or TRBV12-4 and TRBJ1-6; no definite D call. This CDR3 has 14 amino acids. The V gene lost 4 bases and the J gene lost 4 bases, with 8 bases spanning the gap. As DNA, the CDR3 is TGTGCCAGCAGTTCTGACGGATATAATTCACCCCTCCACTTT. Protein sequence: CASSSDGYNSPLHF.

V and J are TRBV18 and TRBJ1-2, with D possibly TRBD1 on 6 matching bases. Germline CDR1 and CDR2: KGHSH and LQKENI. The CDR3 covers 13 residues. Trimming pared 7 bases from V and 5 bases from J, leaving 14 bases between. Here the CDR3 reads CASYSGQPYGYTF. The CDR3, as DNA: TGTGCCAGCTATTCAGGACAGCCATATGGCTACACCTTC.

This clonotype was counted many times. The V call is TRBV18, the J call TRBJ2-5; D uncertain. The CDR3 contains 15 residues. Trimming shortened V by 3 bases and J by 0 bases, and 11 bases separated the two germline ends. Germline V lookup: CDR1 KGHSH, CDR2 LQKENI. In DNA, the CDR3 is TGTGCCAGCTCACCTTTGGTCGTCGACCAAGAGACCCAGTACTTC. The encoded protein is CASSPLVVDQETQYF.

This clonotype appeared many times. The chain combines TRBV7-9 with TRBJ2-1, with D tentatively TRBD1 (6 bases). The ends were cut back, 5 bases at V and 8 bases at J, with 19 bases in the middle. The CDR3 extends over 15 amino acids. Germline V gene data show CDR1 as SEHNR and CDR2 as FQNEAQ (reference sequence). This chain's CDR3 is CASSPGWGLVDEQFF. Written as DNA, the CDR3 is TGTGCCAGCAGCCCTGGTTGGGGGCTCGTGGATGAGCAGTTCTTC.

This clonotype was seen a handful of times. V is TRBV29-1 and J is TRBJ1-2, with no clear D. The CDR3 has 13 amino acids. Between the trimmed V and J ends, which lost 7 bases and 1 base, there was a span of 13 bases. Per the germline V gene, CDR1 is SQVTM and CDR2 is ANQGSEA. The CDR3 nucleotides read TGCAGCGCCGAAGGATCCTATAACTATGGCTACACCTTC. The encoded protein is CSAEGSYNYGYTF.